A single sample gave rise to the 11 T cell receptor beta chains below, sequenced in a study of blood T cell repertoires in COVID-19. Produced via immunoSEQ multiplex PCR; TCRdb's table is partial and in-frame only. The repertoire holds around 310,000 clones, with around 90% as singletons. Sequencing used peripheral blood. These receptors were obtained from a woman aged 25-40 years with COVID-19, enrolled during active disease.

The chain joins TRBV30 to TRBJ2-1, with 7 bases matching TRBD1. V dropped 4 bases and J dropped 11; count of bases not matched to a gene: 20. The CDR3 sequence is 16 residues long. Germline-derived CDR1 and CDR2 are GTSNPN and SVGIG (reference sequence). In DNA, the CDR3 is TGTGCCTGGAAATCGGCAGGGGGTTTACGTCTGTCTCAGCAGTTCTTC. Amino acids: CAWKSAGGLRLSQQFF.

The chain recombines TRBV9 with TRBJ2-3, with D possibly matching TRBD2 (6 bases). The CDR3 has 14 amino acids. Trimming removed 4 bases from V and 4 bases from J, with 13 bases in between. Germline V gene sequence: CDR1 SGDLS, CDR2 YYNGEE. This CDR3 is CASSPRGNPDTQYF. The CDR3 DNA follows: TGTGCCAGCAGCCCCCGGGGGAATCCAGATACGCAGTATTTT.

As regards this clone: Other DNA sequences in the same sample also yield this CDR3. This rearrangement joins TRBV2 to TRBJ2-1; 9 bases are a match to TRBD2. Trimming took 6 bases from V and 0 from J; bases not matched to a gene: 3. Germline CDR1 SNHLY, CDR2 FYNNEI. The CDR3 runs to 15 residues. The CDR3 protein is CASSATSGSYNEQFF. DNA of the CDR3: TGTGCCAGCAGCGCGACTAGCGGCTCCTACAATGAGCAGTTCTTC.

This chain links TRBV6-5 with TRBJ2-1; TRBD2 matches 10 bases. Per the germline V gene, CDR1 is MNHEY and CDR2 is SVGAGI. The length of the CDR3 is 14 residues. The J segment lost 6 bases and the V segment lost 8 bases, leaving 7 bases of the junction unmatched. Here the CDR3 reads CASEFSGRINEQFF. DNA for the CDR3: TGTGCCAGCGAGTTTAGCGGGAGGATCAATGAGCAGTTCTTC.

CDR3 sequence (DNA): TGTGCCAGCATCGCGGACAGGCCGGTGTGGGGCCAAGAGACCCAGTACTTC. Its translation is CASIADRPVWGQETQYF. This chain uses TRBV28 with TRBJ2-5; 7 positions match TRBD1. With 7 bases clipped from V and 1 base from J, the junction kept 15 bases outside the gene matches. Germline CDR1 is MDHEN and CDR2 is SYDVKM. This CDR3 has 17 amino acids.

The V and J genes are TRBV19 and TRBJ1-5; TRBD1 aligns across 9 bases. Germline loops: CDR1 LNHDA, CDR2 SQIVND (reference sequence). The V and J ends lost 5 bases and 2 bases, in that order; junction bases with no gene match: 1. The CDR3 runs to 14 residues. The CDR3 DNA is TGTGCCAGTAGTCGGACAGGGGGCAATCAGCCCCAGCATTTT. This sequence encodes CASSRTGGNQPQHF.

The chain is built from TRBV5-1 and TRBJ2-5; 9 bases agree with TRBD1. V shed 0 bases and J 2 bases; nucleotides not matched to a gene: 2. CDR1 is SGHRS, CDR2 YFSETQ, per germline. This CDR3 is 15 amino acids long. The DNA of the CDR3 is TGCGCCAGCAGCTTGGGGGACAGGGAACAAGAGACCCAGTACTTC. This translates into CASSLGDREQETQYF.

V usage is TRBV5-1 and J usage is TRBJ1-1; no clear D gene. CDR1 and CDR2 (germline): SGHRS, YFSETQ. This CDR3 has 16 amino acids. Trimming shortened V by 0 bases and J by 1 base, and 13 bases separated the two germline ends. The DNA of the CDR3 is TGCGCCAGCAGCTTGGGAGGGTTCGATAGGAACACTGAAGCTTTCTTT. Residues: CASSLGGFDRNTEAFF.

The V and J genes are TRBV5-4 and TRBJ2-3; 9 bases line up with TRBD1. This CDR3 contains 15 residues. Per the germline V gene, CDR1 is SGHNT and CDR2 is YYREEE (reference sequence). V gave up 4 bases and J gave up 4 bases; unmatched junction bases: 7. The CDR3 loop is CASSPPGQGSDTQYF. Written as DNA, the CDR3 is TGTGCCAGCAGCCCGCCGGGACAGGGTTCAGATACGCAGTATTTT.

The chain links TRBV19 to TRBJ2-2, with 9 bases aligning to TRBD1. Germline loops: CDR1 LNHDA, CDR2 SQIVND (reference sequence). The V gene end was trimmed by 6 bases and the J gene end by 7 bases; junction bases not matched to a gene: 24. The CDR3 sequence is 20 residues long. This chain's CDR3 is CASREPGQGPSGMLGGELFF. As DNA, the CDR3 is TGTGCCAGTAGAGAACCGGGACAGGGCCCCTCAGGGATGTTGGGCGGGGAGCTGTTTTTT.

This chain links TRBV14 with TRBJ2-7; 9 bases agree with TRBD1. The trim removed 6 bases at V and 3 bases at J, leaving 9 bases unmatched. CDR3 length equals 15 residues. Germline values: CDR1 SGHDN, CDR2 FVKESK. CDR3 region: CASSPGTGLGYEQYF. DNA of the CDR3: TGTGCCAGCAGTCCCGGGACAGGGTTGGGCTACGAGCAGTACTTC.